The rows below give T cell receptor beta chains drawn from one sample of a study of T cell changes during pregnancy in multiple sclerosis. Using immunoSEQ multiplex PCR, the repertoire was profiled, and TCRdb retains in-frame clones only, with some absent. The data contain about 32,000 clones, 89% of them singletons. The sequenced sample was CD8+ T cells from peripheral blood mononuclear cells, obtained in the third trimester of pregnancy. Every receptor here comes from a female donor with multiple sclerosis, enrolled in a pregnancy study. CDR3s include the opening cysteine and the closing phenylalanine or tryptophan. A D gene is named only where the DNA matches it firmly. A row's size may be missing; if present it is once, few, many or a size class.

v_call	clone_size	d_call	j_call	cdr3_nt	cdr3_aa
TRBV2	NA	TRBD1	TRBJ2-7	TGTGCCAGCAGTGAAGGGACAGGATACTACGAGCAGTACTTC	CASSEGTGYYEQYF
TRBV27	NA	TRBD1	TRBJ2-2	TGTGCCAGCAGTTCACGACAGGGTAAAGGAGCCGGGGAGCTGTTTTTT	CASSSRQGKGAGELFF
TRBV11-2	NA	TRBD1	TRBJ2-3	TGTGCCAGCAGCGGGGGACAGACTAGCACAGATACGCAGTATTTT	CASSGGQTSTDTQYF
TRBV7-2	NA	NA	TRBJ2-7	TGTGCCAGCAGCTTAGGATTACTAGACCCGTGGGAGCAGTACTTC	CASSLGLLDPWEQYF
TRBV6-4	NA	TRBD2	TRBJ2-1	TGTGCCAGCAGCCCGACTAGCGGCTCCTACAATGAGCAGTTCTTC	CASSPTSGSYNEQFF
TRBV4-1	NA	NA	TRBJ2-7	TGCGCCAGCAGCCAGGGGGCAGGAAATTCCTACGAGCAGTACTTC	CASSQGAGNSYEQYF
TRBV5-1	NA	TRBD1	TRBJ2-1	TGCGCCAGCAGTAATCAGGGGGCGGATCTCAATGAGCAGTTCTTC	CASSNQGADLNEQFF
TRBV6-1	NA	TRBD1	TRBJ2-7	TGTGCCAGCAGTGACTATCGGGACAGCTACGAGCAGTACTTC	CASSDYRDSYEQYF
TRBV9	NA	NA	TRBJ1-4	TGTGCCAGCAGCCCCCTACCGGGACATGTAGGGGAAAAACTGTTTTTT	CASSPLPGHVGEKLFF
TRBV7-9	NA	NA	TRBJ2-1	TGTGCCAGCAGCTCGCCCCCGCACTCCTCCCTAAACAATGAGCAGTTCTTC	CASSSPPHSSLNNEQFF
TRBV5-1	once	NA	TRBJ2-7	TGCGCCAGCAGCCCCAGGACGAGACAGGACTACGAGCAGTACTTC	CASSPRTRQDYEQYF
TRBV4-1	NA	NA	TRBJ2-1	TGCGCCAGCAGCCAAGATGGGCCCAGGGCCTACAATGAGCAGTTCTTC	CASSQDGPRAYNEQFF
TRBV5-1	NA	NA	TRBJ1-5	TGCGCCAGCAGCTTGGAATCAGGGGTCAATCAGCCCCAGCATTTT	CASSLESGVNQPQHF
TRBV6-5	NA	TRBD2	TRBJ2-2	TGTGCCAGCAGTTACACGGGAGGGGCCGGGGAGCTGTTTTTT	CASSYTGGAGELFF
TRBV27	NA	TRBD2	TRBJ2-1	TGTGCCAGCAGTTTATCGAAACTAGCGGGAGGGTACGCCCAGCAGTTCTTC	CASSLSKLAGGYAQQFF
TRBV30	NA	TRBD1	TRBJ2-1	TGTGCCAGTTCCTCCGGGACAGGTGAGCAGTTCTTC	CASSSGTGEQFF
TRBV19	NA	TRBD1	TRBJ1-1	TGTGCCAGTAGTATAGCCCGGACAGGGGGAAGCACTGAAGCTTTCTTT	CASSIARTGGSTEAFF